A selection of T cell receptor beta chains follows, all from one sample in a study of T cell repertoires in cytomegalovirus infection. Each CDR3 protein gets one entry after TCRdb re-called the reads with MiXCR. The repertoire includes about 920,000 distinct CDR3 sequences, roughly 30% of them detected once, and around 15% sits in the top ten. Their target antigens are unknown. The source material was cultured CD8+ T cells from PBMCs, sampled from culture after CMV antigen stimulation. The receptors here all came from a human donor in good health (CMV status not recorded). Some clones in this sample may be carry-over from other donors' samples. CDR3s include the opening cysteine and the closing phenylalanine or tryptophan. A D gene is named only where the DNA matches it firmly. Size is stated for part of the rows, as once, few or many counts, or as a class when the clone is expanded.

V	size	length	D	J	CDR3	DNA
TRBV2	few	15	NA	TRBJ2-5	CASSARGAPQETQYF	TGTGCCAGCAGCGCAAGGGGGGCCCCCCAAGAGACCCAGTACTTC
TRBV2	NA	15	TRBD1	TRBJ1-5	CASSDWGQGVQPQHF	TGTGCCAGCAGTGATTGGGGACAGGGGGTTCAGCCCCAGCATTTT
TRBV19	once	13	NA	TRBJ2-1	CASTGDNDNEQFF	TGTGCCAGTACGGGGGACAACGACAATGAGCAGTTCTTC
TRBV27	NA	14	TRBD1	TRBJ2-4	CASSPGQGKNIQYF	TGTGCCAGCAGTCCCGGACAGGGCAAAAACATTCAGTACTTC
TRBV7-8	few	16	TRBD1	TRBJ1-5	CASSSPMDRGDQPQHF	TGTGCCAGCAGTTCACCCATGGACAGGGGAGATCAGCCCCAGCATTTT
TRBV20-1	NA	15	NA	TRBJ1-4	CSARNQRSPWEKLFF	TGCAGTGCTAGAAACCAGCGTTCTCCGTGGGAAAAACTGTTTTTT
TRBV7-8	many	16	TRBD2	TRBJ2-7	CASSPKDLAGRYEQYF	TGTGCCAGCAGCCCGAAGGATCTAGCGGGGCGCTACGAGCAGTACTTC
TRBV20-1	NA	16	NA	TRBJ2-7	CSARSSGQHTPYEQYF	TGCAGTGCTAGATCATCTGGACAGCATACACCCTACGAGCAGTACTTC
TRBV7-9	NA	15	TRBD1	TRBJ1-1	CASSHYDREAGRTFF	TGTGCCAGCAGCCATTACGACAGGGAGGCTGGGAGGACTTTCTTT
TRBV6-1	NA	16	TRBD1	TRBJ2-1	CANSVTGDLDYNEQFF	TGTGCCAACAGTGTTACAGGGGATTTGGACTACAATGAGCAGTTCTTC
TRBV7-9	NA	15	TRBD1	TRBJ2-5	CASSLVNTGEETQYF	TGTGCCAGCAGCTTAGTTAATACAGGGGAAGAGACCCAGTACTTC
TRBV29-1	NA	13	NA	TRBJ1-1	CSAERGGNTEAFF	TGCAGCGCTGAACGTGGGGGGAACACTGAAGCTTTCTTT
TRBV10-3	NA	13	TRBD1	TRBJ2-2	CAIPGQVSGELFF	TGTGCCATCCCAGGACAGGTCTCCGGGGAGCTGTTTTTT
TRBV7-8	few	14	NA	TRBJ1-1	CASSLVEGGTEAFF	TGTGCCAGCAGCTTAGTGGAGGGAGGGACTGAAGCTTTCTTT
TRBV27	few	15	TRBD1	TRBJ2-2	CASSLSRTGAGELFF	TGTGCCAGCAGTTTATCGCGAACAGGGGCCGGGGAGCTGTTTTTT
TRBV7-2	many	15	TRBD1	TRBJ1-4	CASSLHRGANEKLFF	TGTGCCAGCAGTCTACACAGGGGGGCTAATGAAAAACTGTTTTTT
TRBV12-3/TRBV12-4	NA	16	TRBD1	TRBJ2-3	CASSFPGQGETDTQYF	TGTGCCAGCAGTTTTCCGGGACAGGGTGAAACAGATACGCAGTATTTT
TRBV7-9	NA	14	NA	TRBJ2-7	CASSFRQVPYEPFF	TGTGCCAGCAGCTTCCGACAGGTCCCATACGAACCGTTCTTT
TRBV7-9	many	14	NA	TRBJ1-4	CASSPGGGGEKLFF	TGTGCCAGCAGCCCCGGAGGGGGTGGTGAAAAACTGTTTTTT
TRBV20-1	few	13	NA	TRBJ1-2	CSAAGTWGYGYTF	TGCAGTGCTGCAGGGACTTGGGGCTATGGCTACACCTTC
TRBV6-5	few	16	TRBD1	TRBJ1-2	CASSYSTSGGIYGYTF	TGTGCCAGCAGTTACTCAACCTCAGGGGGCATCTATGGCTACACCTTC
TRBV5-1	few	16	TRBD1	TRBJ2-3	CASSSNRDRRTDTQYF	TGCGCCAGCAGCTCTAACCGGGACAGGCGCACAGATACGCAGTATTTT
TRBV7-2	few	13	NA	TRBJ1-2	CASSSTSSYGYTF	TGTGCCAGCAGCTCCACGTCCTCCTATGGCTACACCTTC
TRBV4-3	once	12	NA	TRBJ1-2	CASSQDSWSYTF	TGCGCCAGCAGCCAAGATAGCTGGAGCTACACCTTC
TRBV10-3	NA	14	TRBD1	TRBJ1-2	CAISEGQGGNGYTF	TGTGCCATCAGTGAAGGACAGGGGGGAAATGGCTACACCTTC
TRBV4-3	NA	16	NA	TRBJ1-6	CASSQDQTGGASPLHF	TGCGCCAGCAGCCAAGATCAGACAGGTGGGGCTTCACCCCTCCACTTT
TRBV14	few	13	NA	TRBJ2-1	CASSPRALNEQFF	TGTGCCAGCAGCCCTAGAGCCCTCAATGAGCAGTTCTTC
TRBV11-2	NA	12	NA	TRBJ1-2	CASSFRQNGYTF	TGTGCCAGCAGCTTTAGACAGAATGGCTACACCTTC
TRBV12-3/TRBV12-4	many	16	NA	TRBJ1-1	CASSLPLGRLNTEAFF	TGTGCCAGCAGTCTCCCGTTAGGTAGGCTCAACACTGAAGCTTTCTTT
TRBV7-7	many	16	TRBD2	TRBJ2-1	CASSRGGLAVYNEQFF	TGTGCTAGCAGCCGAGGGGGACTAGCGGTATACAATGAGCAGTTCTTC
TRBV7-3	few	14	NA	TRBJ2-5	CASSSEGPQETQYF	TGTGCCAGCAGTTCCGAAGGTCCTCAAGAGACCCAGTACTTC
TRBV20-1	NA	16	NA	TRBJ2-1	CSARDSGLVPMIEQFF	TGCAGTGCTAGAGATTCGGGGTTAGTCCCAATGATTGAGCAGTTCTTC
TRBV6-6	few	15	NA	TRBJ2-5	CASTHQTLTQETQYF	TGTGCCAGCACACACCAGACCTTAACTCAAGAGACCCAGTACTTC
TRBV19	NA	14	NA	TRBJ1-1	CASSMGHGGAEAFF	TGTGCCAGTAGTATGGGACACGGAGGCGCTGAAGCTTTCTTT
TRBV7-4	once	16	NA	TRBJ2-2	CASSSAGLTNTGELFF	TGTGCCAGCAGCTCAGCAGGGCTAACGAACACCGGGGAGCTGTTTTTT
TRBV7-9	NA	14	NA	TRBJ2-6	CASSPNVGANVLTF	TGTGCCAGCAGCCCCAATGTTGGGGCCAACGTCCTGACTTTC
TRBV7-2	few	15	NA	TRBJ1-2	CASSFPGRNLYGYTF	TGTGCCAGCAGCTTCCCGGGACGGAATCTTTATGGCTACACCTTC
TRBV7-6	few	16	TRBD2	TRBJ2-5	CASSRMSLAVKETQYF	TGTGCCAGCAGCCGTATGAGTCTAGCGGTTAAAGAGACCCAGTACTTC
TRBV18	NA	15	NA	TRBJ1-4	CASSTDRSTNEKLFF	TGTGCCAGCTCAACAGACCGGTCAACTAATGAAAAACTGTTTTTT
TRBV6-1	few	16	TRBD1	TRBJ1-2	CASSEFAGTGLDGYTF	TGTGCCAGCAGTGAGTTTGCCGGGACAGGGCTCGATGGCTACACCTTC
TRBV7-4	NA	15	TRBD1	TRBJ2-2	CASSLWDSAAGELFF	TGTGCCAGCAGCCTGTGGGACAGTGCGGCCGGGGAGCTGTTTTTT
TRBV11-2	few	16	NA	TRBJ2-1	CASSLNLPMSYNEQFF	TGTGCCAGCAGCTTAAACCTTCCGATGTCCTACAATGAGCAGTTCTTC
TRBV7-6	many	16	TRBD2	TRBJ2-1	CASSSRAGEKSNEQFF	TGTGCCAGCAGCTCGCGTGCGGGGGAAAAAAGCAATGAGCAGTTCTTC
TRBV19	NA	16	TRBD1	TRBJ2-2	CASSIRETGFAGELFF	TGTGCCAGTAGTATACGAGAGACAGGGTTCGCCGGGGAGCTGTTTTTT
TRBV12-3/TRBV12-4	few	15	TRBD1	TRBJ2-3	CASSYPGQATDTQYF	TGTGCCAGCAGCTACCCGGGACAGGCCACAGATACGCAGTATTTT
TRBV7-8	few	14	NA	TRBJ1-6	CASSPGTRSSPLHF	TGTGCCAGCAGCCCCGGGACAAGAAGTTCACCCCTCCACTTT
TRBV7-7	few	13	NA	TRBJ2-1	CASSLGDGNEQFF	TGTGCTAGCAGCTTAGGGGATGGTAATGAGCAGTTCTTC
TRBV7-8	many	18	TRBD1	TRBJ1-4	CASTREGQGRRTNEKLFF	TGTGCCAGCACCAGGGAAGGACAGGGGAGAAGGACTAATGAAAAACTGTTTTTT
TRBV27	NA	13	NA	TRBJ2-7	CASSVLPPNEQYF	TGTGCCAGCAGTGTCCTACCCCCGAACGAGCAGTACTTC
TRBV25-1	NA	18	NA	TRBJ2-2	CASSEFYLETKNTGELFF	TGTGCCAGCAGTGAATTTTACTTGGAGACAAAGAACACCGGGGAGCTGTTTTTT
TRBV19	few	16	NA	TRBJ1-4	CASSVGDPATNEKLFF	TGTGCCAGTAGTGTGGGGGACCCTGCAACTAATGAAAAACTGTTTTTT
TRBV5-4	few	15	NA	TRBJ1-1	CASSAYREMNTEAFF	TGTGCCAGCAGCGCATACAGGGAGATGAACACTGAAGCTTTCTTT
TRBV27	few	14	NA	TRBJ2-7	CASSFSGSTYEQYF	TGTGCCAGCAGTTTCAGTGGGTCTACCTACGAGCAGTACTTC
TRBV6-1	NA	14	TRBD1	TRBJ2-7	CVSSEARDRDEQYF	TGTGTCAGCAGTGAAGCGCGAGACAGGGACGAGCAGTACTTC
TRBV10-3	NA	18	TRBD2	TRBJ2-1	CAISEPLYTSGGAYGQFF	TGTGCCATCAGTGAGCCTTTGTACACTAGCGGGGGGGCCTATGGGCAGTTCTTC
TRBV7-6	many	14	TRBD1	TRBJ2-5	CASSRDSAQETQYF	TGTGCCAGCAGCCGGGACAGCGCGCAAGAGACCCAGTACTTC
TRBV12-3/TRBV12-4	many	14	NA	TRBJ2-5	CASSLRQPQETQYF	TGTGCCAGCAGTTTAAGGCAGCCTCAAGAGACCCAGTACTTC
TRBV7-9	many	15	NA	TRBJ2-3	CASSSTATETDTQYF	TGTGCCAGCAGCTCGACCGCGACGGAAACAGATACGCAGTATTTT